This entry features one T cell receptor beta chain sequence. The antigen remains undetermined. This entry belongs to a study of human T cells and chemical hapten exposure. Study details: Alopecia universalis, totalis or areata was present in patients who were mostly female.

The study's findings and limits: Once DPC sensitization occurred, TCRs above 1 in 1000 frequency showed no change.

Germline V lookup: CDR1 DFQATT, CDR2 SNEGSKA (reference sequence). The CDR3 is 12 amino acids. The V and J ends lost 3 bases and 4 bases respectively, with 9 bases between them. Described time point: patch test 2, 6 weeks after DPC sensitization. Sample treatment: therapeutic diphenylcyclopropenone sensitization with weekly scalp DPC. Donation of samples came from alopecia patients who were 18 to 70 years old and suitable for DPC. From the RACE reads, TCRdb called clonotypes with MiXCR, one entry per CDR3 protein. The sample yields about 380,000 distinct CDR3 sequences, roughly 6% seen once. Sequencing used whole blood, obtained in connection with sensitization to the hapten diphenylcyclopropenone (DPC). V is TRBV20-1 and J is TRBJ1-1, with D possibly TRBD1 on 6 matching bases. The sequence was collected from a woman aged 18 to 35 with alopecia areata. Some clones in this sample may be carry-over from other donors' samples. This chain's CDR3 is CSASGGGTEAFF. In DNA form, the CDR3 reads TGCAGTGCTAGTGGAGGGGGCACTGAAGCTTTCTTT.